These T cell receptor beta chains were read from a single sample in a study of cytomegalovirus exposure and HLA in healthy donors. Data came from immunoSEQ multiplex PCR; TCRdb stores just in-frame clones and leaves some out. Seen here are under 150,000 clones, 75% to 80% observed once, and the top ten hold about 3.3%. Sequencing was done on a sample of PBMCs. Receptors originate from a woman under 40 in good health and CMV-seropositive. Both conserved end residues are part of each CDR3. The D gene is left open where the match is weak. Size is stated for part of the rows, as once, few or many counts, or as a class when the clone is expanded.

v_gene,abundance,d_gene,j_gene,CDR3nt,CDR3aa
TRBV12-5,-,-,TRBJ2-7,TGTGCTAGTGGTTTGGTACAGGGAGGGGAGCAGTACTTC,CASGLVQGGEQYF
TRBV7-2,-,TRBD1,TRBJ1-3,TGTGCCAGCAGCTTAGTTGCGGCCAGGGGGTATGGAAACACCATATATTTT,CASSLVAARGYGNTIYF
TRBV9,-,TRBD1,TRBJ1-2,TGTGCCAGCAGCGAGTCCGGGACAGGGGCCTATGGCTACACCTTC,CASSESGTGAYGYTF
TRBV7-2,-,-,TRBJ2-5,TGTGCCAGCAGCTTAGAACTCATGCAAGAGACCCAGTACTTC,CASSLELMQETQYF
TRBV6-1,-,TRBD2,TRBJ2-1,TGTGCCAGCATTGTGGGGACTAGCGGGCCTCGCGAGCAGTTCTTC,CASIVGTSGPREQFF
TRBV5-6,few,-,TRBJ1-4,TGTGCCAGCAGCTTGGGACAGTTCTATGAAAAACTGTTTTTT,CASSLGQFYEKLFF
TRBV4-1,-,TRBD1,TRBJ1-5,TGCGCCAGCAGCCCAATAGGACAGGGGGCCAGTCAGCCCCAGCATTTT,CASSPIGQGASQPQHF
TRBV6-1,-,-,TRBJ1-4,TGTGCCGGCGGAATTAATAATGAAAAACTGTTTTTT,CAGGINNEKLFF
TRBV30,once,-,TRBJ1-5,TGTGCCTGGAGTAAGTTCGGGGGGCCTCAGCCCCAGCATTTT,CAWSKFGGPQPQHF
TRBV2,few,TRBD2,TRBJ2-5,TGTGCCAGCAGTGACAGAAGCGGGGGGCGGGAGACCCAGTACTTC,CASSDRSGGRETQYF
TRBV5-1,-,TRBD2,TRBJ2-1,TGCGCCAGCAGCTTTGGCCCCACGGGGAGGGTCAATGAGCAGTTCTTC,CASSFGPTGRVNEQFF
TRBV5-1,-,-,TRBJ2-2,TGCGCCAGCAGCTTGGTTTTTGGGAGCACCGGGGAGCTGTTTTTT,CASSLVFGSTGELFF
TRBV29-1,few,TRBD1,TRBJ2-1,TGCAGCGCGGACAGGGTGTACAATGAGCAGTTCTTC,CSADRVYNEQFF
TRBV18,-,TRBD1,TRBJ2-7,TGTGCCAGCTCACCACCGACAGGGGCCTCCTACGAGCAGTACTTC,CASSPPTGASYEQYF
TRBV18,-,TRBD1,TRBJ1-4,TGTGCCAGCTCACTTCACAGGGGGATCGAAAAACTGTTTTTT,CASSLHRGIEKLFF
TRBV12-5,once,TRBD2,TRBJ2-3,TGTGCTAGTGGTTTGCTAGCGGGAGTCACAGATACGCAGTATTTT,CASGLLAGVTDTQYF
TRBV6-1,-,TRBD1,TRBJ1-5,TGTGCCAGCACCGAACAGGGGATCGTCAATCAGCCCCAGCATTTT,CASTEQGIVNQPQHF